A single sample is the source of the 21 T cell receptor beta chains below, sequenced in a study of radiotherapy plus CTLA-4 blockade in lung cancer. Only in-frame clones appear in the TCRdb table, and some are missing; sequencing was by immunoSEQ multiplex PCR. The table lists 80,000 or so clones, 78% of them singletons. Sequenced material: peripheral blood, taken from a patient treated with radiotherapy plus ipilimumab. Every receptor here comes from a human donor with non-small cell lung cancer who had a partial response to radiotherapy plus ipilimumab. Some clones in this sample may be carry-over from other donors' samples.

This chain connects TRBV11-3 to TRBJ2-2; TRBD2 might be the D (7 bases). The CDR3 is 17 amino acids. Trimming removed 1 base from V and 1 base from J, with 13 bases in between. Germline V lookup: CDR1 SGHNT, CDR2 YENEEA. CDR3 sequence reads: CASSLGGGSQNTGELFF. The CDR3 DNA is TGTGCCAGCAGCTTAGGCGGGGGCTCCCAGAACACCGGGGAGCTGTTTTTT.

This clone was seen only a few times. Different DNA sequences within this sample yield the same CDR3. The rearrangement links TRBV5-1 to TRBJ2-3; D possibly corresponds to TRBD1 (6 bases). The length of the CDR3 is 12 residues. Trimming took off 2 bases at V and 6 bases at J, with 7 bases between the two ends. The V gene's germline CDR1 is SGHRS and CDR2 YFSETQ. The CDR3 loop reads CASSFQGDTQYF. In DNA form, the CDR3 reads TGCGCCAGCAGCTTCCAGGGGGATACGCAGTATTTT. The variable domain in full, with the rest retrieved from reference TRBV5-1 and TRBJ2-3, is KAGVTQTPRYLIKTRGQQVTLSCSPISGHRSVSWYQQTPGQGLQFLFEYFSETQRNKGNFPGRFSGRQFSNSRSEMNVSTLELGDSALYLCASSFQGDTQYFGPGTRLTVL.

This chain connects TRBV18 to TRBJ2-3, with 10 bases that match TRBD1. The CDR3 is 14 residues long. In germline, CDR1 is KGHSH, CDR2 LQKENI. The V segment lost 3 bases and the J segment 8 bases; nucleotides outside the gene matches: 5. For the CDR3, the DNA is TGTGCCAGCTCACCCGGGACAGGGGCTGGTACGCAGTATTTT. This encodes CASSPGTGAGTQYF.

The chain combines TRBV28 with TRBJ1-2, with D maybe TRBD1 (5 bases). Trimming took off 5 bases at V and 4 bases at J, with 14 bases between the two ends. From germline, CDR1 is MDHEN and CDR2 SYDVKM. The CDR3 length is 14 residues. CDR3 amino acids: CASSQRGRSYGYTF. The CDR3 region has the DNA TGTGCCAGCAGTCAGCGGGGCAGATCCTATGGCTACACCTTC.

This chain uses TRBV5-6 with TRBJ1-2; D might be TRBD1 (5 bases). Germline V gene sequence: CDR1 SGHDT, CDR2 YYEEEE. V was cut by 4 bases and J by 4 bases, with 17 bases left in between. There are 15 residues in the CDR3. CDR3 residues: CASSPRRGSGYGYTF. CDR3 bases: TGTGCCAGCAGCCCCCGGAGGGGAAGTGGCTATGGCTACACCTTC.

V and J are TRBV5-5 and TRBJ1-5; D call uncertain. Trimming took off 0 bases at V and 7 bases at J, with 11 bases between the two ends. CDR3 length equals 14 residues. Germline V gives CDR1 SGHKS, CDR2 YYEKEE (reference sequence). The CDR3 nucleotides are TGTGCCAGCAGCTTGGACAGCTTGTCGCAGCCCCAGCATTTT. Translating gives CASSLDSLSQPQHF.

This sequence joins TRBV2 and TRBJ2-1, with 8 positions matching TRBD2. The trim removed 5 bases at V and 6 bases at J, leaving 9 bases unmatched. Germline V gene lookup returns CDR1 SNHLY and CDR2 FYNNEI. The CDR3 contains 15 residues. Here the CDR3 DNA reads TGTGCCAGCAGTACTTTCAGCGGGAGTGGCAATGAGCAGTTCTTC. It translates to CASSTFSGSGNEQFF.

This chain uses TRBV19 with TRBJ1-1, with D possibly matching TRBD1 (5 bases). Germline CDR1 and CDR2: LNHDA and SQIVND (reference sequence). The CDR3 length is 13 residues. V dropped 4 bases and J dropped 4 bases, with 10 bases sitting between them. As DNA, the CDR3 is TGTGCCAGTAGTACATTAAGGGGCACTGAAGCTTTCTTT. It codes for CASSTLRGTEAFF. The entire variable domain, with the rest obtained from reference TRBV19 and TRBJ1-1, is as follows: DGGITQSPKYLFRKEGQNVTLSCEQNLNHDAMYWYRQDPGQGLRLIYYSQIVNDFQKGDIAEGYSVSREKKESFPLTVTSAQKNPTAFYLCASSTLRGTEAFFGQGTRLTVV.

The chain recombines TRBV29-1 with TRBJ2-5; 8 bases are a match to TRBD2. Germline trimming cut 1 base from V and 3 bases from J; bases unmatched to any gene: 10. Germline V CDR1 and CDR2: SQVTM, ANQGSEA. The CDR3 contains 16 residues. CDR3 protein: CSVEGTPGGPEETQYF. The CDR3 DNA reads TGCAGCGTTGAAGGAACCCCGGGAGGGCCGGAAGAGACCCAGTACTTC.

The chain combines TRBV6-4 with TRBJ2-3, with 8 bases aligning to TRBD2. V was clipped by 4 bases and J by 2 bases; unmatched bases: 5. The CDR3 is 15 amino acids. Germline assignment: CDR1 MRHNA and CDR2 SNTAGT. DNA for the CDR3: TGTGCCAGCAGTGTAGGTAGCGGGGCCACAGATACGCAGTATTTT. It codes for CASSVGSGATDTQYF.

The rearrangement links TRBV2 to TRBJ2-1, with D possibly being TRBD2 (6 bases). The ends were cut back, 7 bases at V and 5 bases at J, with 9 bases in the middle. The CDR3 loop spans 12 amino acids. Germline V lookup: CDR1 SNHLY, CDR2 FYNNEI. The CDR3: CASMGLNNEQFF. The CDR3 DNA sequence: TGTGCCAGCATGGGACTTAACAATGAGCAGTTCTTC.

This chain links TRBV19 with TRBJ1-5; possibly TRBD1 for D (6 bases). Germline CDR1 is LNHDA and CDR2 is SQIVND (reference sequence). The V and J ends lost 2 bases and 7 bases respectively, with 18 bases between them. The CDR3 has 16 amino acids. The CDR3 spells CASSIMTGAGEQPQHF. The CDR3 nucleotides read TGTGCCAGTAGTATAATGACTGGGGCAGGGGAGCAGCCCCAGCATTTT.

The V call is TRBV6-1, the J call TRBJ2-7, with 7 bases fitting TRBD1. The CDR3 runs 15 residues. V lost 5 bases and J lost 4; bases outside the gene matches: 11. Germline lookup yields CDR1 MNHNS and CDR2 SASEGT. The CDR3 is CASSKGQPSRYEQYF. As DNA, the CDR3 is TGTGCCAGCAGTAAGGGACAGCCCTCTAGGTACGAGCAGTACTTC.

The chain is built from TRBV28 and TRBJ2-5; D perhaps matches TRBD1 (6 bases). The CDR3 consists of 13 residues. Germline assignment: CDR1 MDHEN and CDR2 SYDVKM. V lost 2 bases and J lost 5, with 9 bases in between. CDR3 loop: CASSLGGRETQYF. CDR3 coding DNA: TGTGCCAGCAGTTTAGGGGGCCGGGAGACCCAGTACTTC.

The CDR3 DNA reads as TGTGCCAGCAGCCGAGGGGGGGTCGACTACGAGCAGTACTTC. Its protein is CASSRGGVDYEQYF. The V call is TRBV7-9, the J call TRBJ2-7, with D tentatively TRBD2 (7 bases). Germline loops: CDR1 SEHNR, CDR2 FQNEAQ (reference sequence). The V and J ends lost 5 bases and 3 bases respectively, with 14 bases between them. The length of the CDR3 is 14 residues.

The rearrangement links TRBV6-1 to TRBJ2-7, with D maybe TRBD1 (6 bases). This CDR3 spans 13 amino acids. CDR1 and CDR2 (germline): MNHNS, SASEGT. V was clipped by 5 bases and J by 7 bases, with 15 bases between them. The CDR3 DNA sequence: TGTGCCAGCAGTCGGACAGTACTAATGGAGCAGTACTTC. This codes for CASSRTVLMEQYF.

The chain combines TRBV11-2 with TRBJ2-7; 9 bases align to TRBD1. Trimming removed 4 bases from V and 3 bases from J; junction bases left unmatched: 4. The V gene's germline CDR1 is SGHAT and CDR2 FQNNGV. The CDR3 has 14 amino acids. The CDR3 here is CASSWKTGGYEQYF. The CDR3 coding sequence is TGTGCCAGCAGCTGGAAGACAGGGGGCTACGAGCAGTACTTC.

The chain employs TRBV6-1 and TRBJ2-7; D unresolved. Germline-derived CDR1 and CDR2 are MNHNS and SASEGT. The length of the CDR3 is 15 residues. Trimming stripped 1 base from V and 1 base from J, with 11 bases between. CDR3 nucleotide sequence: TGTGCCAGCAGTGAAGGTTATGGGCAGTCCTACGAGCAGTACTTC. Translation gives CASSEGYGQSYEQYF.

V gene TRBV5-1 combines with J gene TRBJ1-2, with TRBD1 identical over 7 bases. CDR3 length: 16 amino acids. Germline CDR1 SGHRS, CDR2 YFSETQ. V was clipped by 3 bases and J by 4 bases; unmatched bases: 12. The CDR3 sequence is CASSYSTSGQIYGYTF. In DNA form, the CDR3 reads TGCGCCAGCAGCTATAGTACTTCGGGACAGATCTATGGCTACACCTTC.

The chain is built from TRBV29-1 and TRBJ1-2; 11 bases agree with TRBD1. The CDR3 is 14 residues long. With 3 bases clipped from V and 4 bases from J, the junction kept 4 bases outside the gene matches. Germline lookup yields CDR1 SQVTM and CDR2 ANQGSEA. CDR3 DNA sequence: TGCAGCGTTGAGCGGGACAGGGGGACCTATGGCTACACCTTC. Encoded protein: CSVERDRGTYGYTF.

This rearrangement joins TRBV5-6 to TRBJ2-2; 7 nucleotides align to TRBD1. V trimming: 5 bases; J trimming: 0 bases; junction bases outside the gene matches: 7. The V gene's germline CDR1 is SGHDT and CDR2 YYEEEE. The CDR3 extends over 16 amino acids. The CDR3: CASRGKGTANTGELFF. As DNA, the CDR3 is TGTGCCAGCAGGGGGAAAGGGACAGCGAACACCGGGGAGCTGTTTTTT.